Sequencing of this T cell receptor (beta chain) was carried out in a study of blood T cell repertoires in COVID-19. Study summary: Samples taken during acute and convalescent COVID-19 were collected in the United States, Italy and Spain.

Here immunoSEQ multiplex PCR was the method, and the copy in TCRdb shows in-frame clones only, minus some. The sample consists of around 120,000 clones, about 91% of them appearing once. Germline V gene lookup returns CDR1 SGHTA and CDR2 FQGTGA. The V end was cut by 0 bases, the J end by 7 bases, with 21 bases between. The CDR3 has 17 residues. The TCR comes from a woman between 50 and 59 years old with active or convalescent COVID-19. V and J are TRBV7-3 and TRBJ1-2; D might be TRBD1 (5 bases). Sequencing input: peripheral blood. The CDR3 nucleotides read TGTGCCAGCAGCTTAACGGGAGGGGCTTTTAACTCTATTGGCTACACCTTC. Translating it yields CASSLTGGAFNSIGYTF.